The 20 T cell receptor beta chains below come from one sample, sequenced in a study of T-cell memory formation after mild COVID-19. TCRdb passed the 5' RACE reads through MiXCR, listing each CDR3 protein once. The table records more than 400,000 distinct CDR3 sequences, 15% to 20% of them present only once. Sequenced: PBMCs or a T cell subset sorted from them (not recorded which). The origin of the receptors is an adult woman who had mild COVID-19 (a few samples of this study predate the infection). Cell type and time point are not known.

This clonotype has just a few counts. The V and J genes are TRBV24-1 and TRBJ2-1; a weak D match, TRBD1 (6 bases). The CDR3 runs 16 residues. V was trimmed by 2 bases and J by 7 bases, leaving 17 bases between them. The germline gives CDR1 KGHDR, CDR2 SFDVKD. CDR3 nucleotide sequence: TGTGCCACCAGTGATTATCGGACAGCTCATCGGAATGAGCAGTTCTTC. It yields the protein CATSDYRTAHRNEQFF.

The chain employs TRBV29-1 and TRBJ2-3; the D call may be TRBD1 or TRBD2 (6 bases each). This CDR3 spans 13 amino acids. CDR1 and CDR2 (germline): SQVTM, ANQGSEA. The CDR3 spells CTYQRGGTDTQYF. DNA of the CDR3: TGCACCTACCAGAGGGGGGGCACAGATACGCAGTATTTT.

The chain employs TRBV20-1 and TRBJ1-1; 7 nucleotides agree with TRBD1. CDR1 is DFQATT and CDR2 is SNEGSKA in the germline V gene (reference sequence). This CDR3 region has 15 residues. Trimming took 5 bases from V and 4 from J; bases not matched to a gene: 13. The CDR3 reads CSARGIKGAGTEAFF. The CDR3 bases are TGCAGTGCTCGGGGGATCAAGGGGGCCGGCACTGAAGCTTTCTTT.

In its sample, this clonotype was seen a few times. V and J are TRBV5-4 and TRBJ1-4, with D possibly TRBD1 on 5 matching bases. The CDR3 is 14 amino acids. Germline V gene data show CDR1 as SGHNT and CDR2 as YYREEE (reference sequence). V lost 6 bases and J 4 bases, leaving 13 bases between the germline ends. The CDR3, as DNA: TGTGCCAGCACCTCAATCGACAGTAATGAAAAACTGTTTTTT. This codes for CASTSIDSNEKLFF.

This clonotype was counted only a few times. The CDR3 DNA follows: TGTGCCAGCAGTCGCCTCTTCAACACCGGGGAGCTGTTTTTT. Protein: CASSRLFNTGELFF. The chain employs TRBV2 and TRBJ2-2; D gene uncertain. CDR1 is SNHLY and CDR2 is FYNNEI in the germline V gene. The V end was cut by 5 bases, the J end by 2 bases, with 9 bases between. This CDR3 has 14 amino acids.

V usage is TRBV7-2 and J usage is TRBJ2-5; D is unclear. Trimming removed 5 bases from V and 2 bases from J, with 12 bases in between. Germline CDR1 SGHTA, CDR2 FQGNSA. The CDR3 length is 14 residues. The CDR3 nucleotides are TGTGCCAGCAGCCCGAGTCGCACTCAAGAGACCCAGTACTTC. The encoded protein is CASSPSRTQETQYF.

This chain connects TRBV9 to TRBJ2-1, with 10 bases that match TRBD2. CDR1 is SGDLS, CDR2 YYNGEE, per germline. The CDR3 runs to 15 residues. Germline trimming cut 2 bases from V and 7 bases from J; bases unmatched to any gene: 6. The CDR3: CASSVSGGAGNEQFF. In nucleotides, the CDR3 is TGTGCCAGCAGCGTGAGCGGGGGGGCAGGGAATGAGCAGTTCTTC. Variable domain in full (rest from reference TRBV9 and TRBJ2-1): DSGVTQTPKHLITATGQRVTLRCSPRSGDLSVYWYQQSLDQGLQFLIQYYNGEERAKGNILERFSAQQFPDLHSELNLSSLELGDSALYFCASSVSGGAGNEQFFGPGTRLTVL.

This clonotype was seen more than once but under ten times. This chain connects TRBV7-9 to TRBJ2-7, with D possibly being TRBD2 (5 bases). V lost 5 bases and J lost 2, with 13 bases in between. Germline CDR1 is SEHNR and CDR2 is FQNEAQ (reference sequence). CDR3 length: 14 amino acids. The CDR3, as DNA: TGTGCCAGCAGCGAACCGGGGAGAACCTACGAGCAGTACTTC. Translated: CASSEPGRTYEQYF.

This clonotype was counted between two and nine times. The chain links TRBV20-1 to TRBJ2-7; perhaps TRBD2 as D (6 bases). The CDR3 length is 16 residues. Looked up from germline, CDR1 is DFQATT and CDR2 is SNEGSKA (reference sequence). The germline V and J ends were trimmed by 0 bases and 2 bases, with 17 bases remaining between them. The CDR3, as DNA: TGCAGTGCTAGAGATCCGGTGACGGGGGACCCCTACGAGCAGTACTTC. Translating gives CSARDPVTGDPYEQYF.

This clonotype was seen a few times. The rearrangement joins TRBV27 to TRBJ2-5; D tentatively fits TRBD1 or TRBD2 (5 bases each). The germline gives CDR1 MNHEY, CDR2 SMNVEV (reference sequence). Trimming removed 6 bases from V and 5 bases from J, with 19 bases in between. The CDR3 totals 15 residues. The CDR3 DNA reads as TGTGCCAGCAGCTCAGAGGGGTTGGACTGGGAGACCCAGTACTTC. This codes for CASSSEGLDWETQYF.

There are a few counts of this clonotype. The chain links TRBV3-1 to TRBJ2-1, with D possibly being TRBD2 (5 bases). V was pared by 4 bases and J by 10 bases, with 20 bases between. Germline values: CDR1 LGHDT, CDR2 YNNKEL (reference sequence). The CDR3 length is 15 residues. The CDR3 loop reads CASSPELGVRVEQFF. CDR3 sequence (DNA): TGTGCCAGCAGCCCGGAGCTCGGTGTGCGGGTGGAGCAGTTCTTC.

In its sample, this clonotype was seen many times. The rearrangement joins TRBV5-5 to TRBJ2-7; D may be TRBD1 (7 bases). Trimming pared 4 bases from V and 3 bases from J, leaving 11 bases between. Germline V CDR1 and CDR2: SGHKS, YYEKEE (reference sequence). The CDR3 length is 13 residues. CDR3 DNA: TGTGCCAGCAGCGTCCAGGGGGGCTACGAGCAGTACTTC. Translating it yields CASSVQGGYEQYF. The complete variable domain, with remaining parts taken from reference TRBV5-5 and TRBJ2-7, reads DAGVTQSPTHLIKTRGQQVTLRCSPISGHKSVSWYQQVLGQGPQFIFQYYEKEERGRGNFPDRFSARQFPNYSSELNVNALLLGDSALYLCASSVQGGYEQYFGPGTRLTVT.

In its sample, this clonotype was seen many times. V and J are TRBV5-1 and TRBJ2-7, with 7 bases that match TRBD1. The CDR3 runs to 15 residues. Per the germline V gene, CDR1 is SGHRS and CDR2 is YFSETQ. Trimming took 2 bases from V and 2 from J; bases not matched to a gene: 7. In nucleotides, the CDR3 is TGCGCCAGCAGCTTCGCTCGGGACAGCCCCTACGAGCAGTACTTC. Amino acid sequence: CASSFARDSPYEQYF.

This clonotype appeared a few times. The J gene is TRBJ1-4, the V gene TRBV12-3 or TRBV12-4; no clear D. Trimming cost V 6 bases and J 9 bases, with 20 bases left between them. The CDR3 has 15 amino acids. The CDR3 reads CASSPNGGILQKLFF. CDR3 DNA: TGTGCCAGCAGCCCCAACGGAGGTATTTTGCAAAAACTGTTTTTT.

This clonotype was found many times. This chain links TRBV5-1 with TRBJ2-4; no definite D call. CDR1 is SGHRS, CDR2 YFSETQ, per germline. Trimming pared 0 bases from V and 0 bases from J, leaving 4 bases between. CDR3 length: 14 residues. CDR3 DNA: TGCGCCAGCAGCTTGGCCTTAGCCAAAAACATTCAGTACTTC. Its translation: CASSLALAKNIQYF.

This clonotype was counted only a few times. CDR3 coding DNA: TGCAGTGCTAGGGGGCTAGCGGGAAGCTACGAGCAGTACTTC. Translation gives CSARGLAGSYEQYF. The rearrangement uses TRBV20-1 and TRBJ2-7, with 9 positions matching TRBD2. From germline, CDR1 is DFQATT and CDR2 SNEGSKA (reference sequence). Unmatched junction bases numbered 6, after V lost 3 bases and J lost 3 bases. The CDR3 has 14 amino acids.

The table lists this clonotype with a few counts. This sequence joins TRBV11-2 and TRBJ2-3, with a possible D match to TRBD2 (6 bases). CDR3 length equals 17 residues. The V and J ends lost 0 bases and 3 bases respectively, with 16 bases between them. Germline lookup yields CDR1 SGHAT and CDR2 FQNNGV. CDR3: CASSLDLSGAGTDTQYF. Written as DNA, the CDR3 is TGTGCCAGCAGCTTAGATCTCTCCGGGGCGGGGACAGATACGCAGTATTTT. The whole variable domain, remainder taken from reference TRBV11-2 and TRBJ2-3, is EAGVAQSPRYKIIEKRQSVAFWCNPISGHATLYWYQQILGQGPKLLIQFQNNGVVDDSQLPKDRFSAERLKGVDSTLKIQPAKLEDSAVYLCASSLDLSGAGTDTQYFGPGTRLTVL.

The V and J genes are TRBV6-5 and TRBJ1-2; 12 bases are a match to TRBD1. The ends lost 1 base at V and 8 bases at J; junction bases unmatched: 5. The CDR3 has 15 residues. From germline, CDR1 is MNHEY and CDR2 SVGAGI. This CDR3 is CASSYWDRGHLGYTF. The CDR3 DNA follows: TGTGCCAGCAGTTACTGGGACAGGGGGCACTTGGGCTACACCTTC.

The chain employs TRBV5-1 and TRBJ2-7, with 9 bases aligning to TRBD1. The CDR3 consists of 14 residues. Trimming at V came to 0 bases and at J to 5 bases, leaving 3 bases not matched to a gene. Germline CDR1 and CDR2: SGHRS and YFSETQ. The CDR3: CASSLGTGVNEQYF. The CDR3 region has the DNA TGCGCCAGCAGCTTGGGGACAGGGGTGAACGAGCAGTACTTC.

This clonotype was recorded a few times. The chain employs TRBV6-6 and TRBJ2-3; 11 nucleotides match TRBD2. Germline CDR1 is MNHNY and CDR2 is SVGAGI (reference sequence). The V gene end was trimmed by 7 bases and the J gene end by 7 bases; junction bases not matched to a gene: 10. The CDR3 spans 15 residues. The CDR3 sequence is CASKATSGTPYTQYF. The CDR3 nucleotides read TGTGCCAGCAAGGCGACTAGCGGGACTCCGTATACGCAGTATTTT.